This is a list of T cell receptor beta chains from one sample in a study of T cell responses to AZD1222 COVID-19 vaccine. Profiling relied on immunoSEQ multiplex PCR, and the TCRdb table lists in-frame clones only, not all of them. The sample consists of around 120,000 clones, approximately 90% of them appearing once. This material consisted of peripheral blood, taken on day 0 of AZD1222 vaccination. Receptor source: an adult in good health. Both conserved end residues are part of each CDR3. A D gene is named only where the DNA matches it firmly. Expanded clones are given a class, and other clones once, few, many or no size at all.

CDR3aa: CSALTNVEYF; CDR3nt: TGCAGTGCCCTGACCAACGTCGAGTACTTC; abundance: .; v_gene: TRBV20-1; j_gene: TRBJ2-7; len: 10; d_gene: .
CDR3aa: CASSWAANTGELFF; CDR3nt: TGTGCCTCTAGCTGGGCAGCGAACACCGGGGAGCTGTTTTTT; abundance: .; v_gene: TRBV7-9; j_gene: TRBJ2-2; len: 14; d_gene: .
CDR3aa: CASSQELRTATQYF; CDR3nt: TGTGCCAGCAGCCAAGAGCTCCGGACAGCTACGCAGTATTTT; abundance: .; v_gene: TRBV14; j_gene: TRBJ2-3; len: 14; d_gene: .
CDR3aa: CASRTRNTEAFF; CDR3nt: TGTGCCAGCAGAACAAGGAACACTGAAGCTTTCTTT; abundance: .; v_gene: TRBV6-5; j_gene: TRBJ1-1; len: 12; d_gene: .
CDR3aa: CASSLRQGPYGYTF; CDR3nt: TGTGCCAGCAGTTTAAGACAGGGACCCTATGGCTACACCTTC; abundance: .; v_gene: TRBV28; j_gene: TRBJ1-2; len: 14; d_gene: TRBD1
CDR3aa: CASSILDWTGNYGYTF; CDR3nt: TGTGCCAGTAGTATTCTGGACTGGACAGGGAACTATGGCTACACCTTC; abundance: .; v_gene: TRBV19; j_gene: TRBJ1-2; len: 16; d_gene: TRBD1
CDR3aa: CASSLRDSSFSGNTIYF; CDR3nt: TGTGCCAGCAGCTTAAGGGACAGCAGCTTCTCTGGAAACACCATATATTTT; abundance: .; v_gene: TRBV7-9; j_gene: TRBJ1-3; len: 17; d_gene: TRBD1
CDR3aa: CASSEEAGADYGYTF; CDR3nt: TGTGCCAGCAGTGAAGAGGCGGGGGCAGACTATGGCTACACCTTC; abundance: once; v_gene: TRBV25-1; j_gene: TRBJ1-2; len: 15; d_gene: .
CDR3aa: CASSPRQRYEQYF; CDR3nt: TGCGCCAGCAGCCCGCGACAGCGCTACGAGCAGTACTTC; abundance: .; v_gene: TRBV5-1; j_gene: TRBJ2-7; len: 13; d_gene: .
CDR3aa: CSARVGGGYTF; CDR3nt: TGCAGTGCTAGAGTTGGGGGTGGCTACACCTTC; abundance: once; v_gene: TRBV20-1; j_gene: TRBJ1-2; len: 11; d_gene: .
CDR3aa: CASSLGTGVYNEQFF; CDR3nt: TGTGCCAGCAGTCTCGGGACAGGGGTCTACAATGAGCAGTTCTTC; abundance: .; v_gene: TRBV6-5; j_gene: TRBJ2-1; len: 15; d_gene: TRBD1
CDR3aa: CASSSRTAQNYGYTF; CDR3nt: TGTGCCAGCAGTTCCCGGACAGCACAGAACTATGGCTACACCTTC; abundance: .; v_gene: TRBV28; j_gene: TRBJ1-2; len: 15; d_gene: .
CDR3aa: CASWVGGRYSNQPQHF; CDR3nt: TGTGCCAGCTGGGTCGGGGGACGGTATAGCAATCAGCCCCAGCATTTT; abundance: .; v_gene: TRBV28; j_gene: TRBJ1-5; len: 16; d_gene: .
CDR3aa: CASSILLAGGTDTQYF; CDR3nt: TGTGCCAGTAGTATCTTACTAGCGGGGGGGACAGATACGCAGTATTTT; abundance: .; v_gene: TRBV19; j_gene: TRBJ2-3; len: 16; d_gene: TRBD2
CDR3aa: CASSPGTGTEQYF; CDR3nt: TGCGCCAGCAGCCCCGGGACAGGGACTGAGCAGTACTTC; abundance: once; v_gene: TRBV5-1; j_gene: TRBJ2-7; len: 13; d_gene: TRBD1
CDR3aa: CASSQGGTGGYEQYF; CDR3nt: TGCGCCAGCAGCCAGGGCGGGACAGGGGGTTACGAGCAGTACTTC; abundance: .; v_gene: TRBV5-1; j_gene: TRBJ2-7; len: 15; d_gene: TRBD1
CDR3aa: CASRNDLRETQYF; CDR3nt: TGTGCCAGCAGAAACGACCTGCGAGAGACCCAGTACTTC; abundance: .; v_gene: TRBV7-2; j_gene: TRBJ2-5; len: 13; d_gene: .
CDR3aa: CASSLQGSNQPQHF; CDR3nt: TGTGCCAGCAGCCTACAGGGGAGCAATCAGCCCCAGCATTTT; abundance: .; v_gene: TRBV6-5; j_gene: TRBJ1-5; len: 14; d_gene: TRBD1
CDR3aa: CASSLGEYSYNEQFF; CDR3nt: TGTGCCAGCAGCTTGGGAGAATACTCCTACAATGAGCAGTTCTTC; abundance: .; v_gene: TRBV5-6; j_gene: TRBJ2-1; len: 15; d_gene: .
CDR3aa: CASSRVIRSYEQYF; CDR3nt: TGTGCCAGCAGTCGGGTGATCCGCTCCTACGAGCAGTACTTC; abundance: .; v_gene: TRBV28; j_gene: TRBJ2-7; len: 14; d_gene: .
CDR3aa: CASSMDSMNTEAFF; CDR3nt: TGCGCCAGCAGCATGGACAGCATGAACACTGAAGCTTTCTTT; abundance: .; v_gene: TRBV5-1; j_gene: TRBJ1-1; len: 14; d_gene: .
CDR3aa: CASSLFSRPNYGYTF; CDR3nt: TGTGCCAGCAGCTTGTTTTCCCGTCCTAACTATGGCTACACCTTC; abundance: .; v_gene: TRBV5-6; j_gene: TRBJ1-2; len: 15; d_gene: .
CDR3aa: CASSAVGTKNTGELFF; CDR3nt: TGTGCCAGCTCAGCTGTCGGGACAAAGAACACCGGGGAGCTGTTTTTT; abundance: .; v_gene: TRBV18; j_gene: TRBJ2-2; len: 16; d_gene: .
CDR3aa: CASSRPGPGETQYF; CDR3nt: TGTGCCAGCAGCCGCCCGGGACCAGGGGAGACCCAGTACTTC; abundance: .; v_gene: TRBV9; j_gene: TRBJ2-5; len: 14; d_gene: .
CDR3aa: CASRAGSSYEQYF; CDR3nt: TGTGCCAGCAGGGCAGGGAGCTCCTACGAGCAGTACTTC; abundance: .; v_gene: TRBV28; j_gene: TRBJ2-7; len: 13; d_gene: .
CDR3aa: CASSYGTIAFF; CDR3nt: TGTGCCAGCAGTTATGGAACCATAGCTTTCTTT; abundance: .; v_gene: TRBV2; j_gene: TRBJ1-1; len: 11; d_gene: .
CDR3aa: CASSPSSGYTF; CDR3nt: TGTGCCAGCAGTCCCTCGTCGGGCTACACCTTC; abundance: .; v_gene: TRBV28; j_gene: TRBJ1-2; len: 11; d_gene: .
CDR3aa: CAIRPGQGVTEAFF; CDR3nt: TGTGCCATCAGACCGGGACAGGGAGTCACTGAAGCTTTCTTT; abundance: .; v_gene: TRBV10-3; j_gene: TRBJ1-1; len: 14; d_gene: TRBD1
CDR3aa: CASSPLGNEQFF; CDR3nt: TGTGCCAGCAGCCCCCTGGGCAATGAGCAGTTCTTC; abundance: .; v_gene: TRBV7-8; j_gene: TRBJ2-1; len: 12; d_gene: .